These 20 T cell receptor beta chains were all obtained from the same sample, sequenced in a study of early T cells in non-severe SARS-CoV-2 infection. TCRdb reprocessed the 5' RACE reads with MiXCR, giving one entry per CDR3 protein. The data show tens of thousands of distinct CDR3 sequences, about an eighth seen once. The sequencing sample was made of whole blood. All receptors come from an adult who was a healthcare worker with PCR-confirmed SARS-CoV-2 infection or an uninfected control (not recorded which).

This clonotype was picked up many times. The V gene is TRBV4-1, the J gene TRBJ2-3, with a weak D call TRBD1 (6 bases). This CDR3 region has 14 residues. Germline loops: CDR1 MGHRA, CDR2 YSYEKL. V was trimmed by 4 bases and J by 6 bases, leaving 14 bases between them. CDR3 nucleotide sequence: TGCGCCAGCAGCCTTCTGGGGGCCGGCGATACGCAGTATTTT. Translated, it gives CASSLLGAGDTQYF.

The chain couples TRBV6-2 or TRBV6-3 to TRBJ2-7; 7 bases are shared with TRBD2. The J segment lost 4 bases and the V segment lost 2 bases, leaving 23 bases of the junction unmatched. CDR1 is MNHEY, CDR2 SVGEGT, per germline. The CDR3 contains 20 residues. The CDR3 loop is CASSYDLAFAIDPGRYEQYF. The CDR3 DNA sequence: TGTGCCAGCAGTTACGACCTCGCGTTCGCAATCGACCCCGGGAGGTACGAGCAGTACTTC.

There are a few counts of this clonotype. The chain uses TRBV14 and TRBJ2-2, with D perhaps being TRBD1 or TRBD2 (5 bases each). The germline CDR1 and CDR2 sequences are SGHDN and FVKESK. V was clipped by 4 bases and J by 5 bases, with 17 bases between them. The CDR3 covers 16 residues. In nucleotides, the CDR3 is TGTGCCAGCAGCCGATTCGCGGGCCAGGGTACCGGGGAGCTGTTTTTT. This codes for CASSRFAGQGTGELFF.

This clonotype has ten or more counts. The chain links TRBV5-5 to TRBJ1-1; weak D call: TRBD1 (5 bases). Per the germline V gene, CDR1 is SGHKS and CDR2 is YYEKEE (reference sequence). The V gene lost 1 base and the J gene lost 4 bases, with 11 bases spanning the gap. This CDR3 is built from 14 residues. CDR3 DNA: TGTGCCAGCAGCTTGAAAGGGGATTTCACTGAAGCTTTCTTT. Its protein is CASSLKGDFTEAFF.

The chain carries TRBV20-1 and TRBJ2-5, with 7 positions matching TRBD1. Germline-derived CDR1 and CDR2 are DFQATT and SNEGSKA (reference sequence). The ends lost 5 bases at V and 1 base at J; junction bases unmatched: 7. This CDR3 is built from 14 residues. The CDR3 sequence: CSADSGDSQETQYF. Written as DNA, the CDR3 is TGCAGTGCTGACTCTGGGGACAGCCAAGAGACCCAGTACTTC.

This clonotype showed up many times. Written as DNA, the CDR3 is TGTGCCAGTAGTATAGCACTAGAGCACAATGAGCAGTTCTTC. It codes for CASSIALEHNEQFF. The chain uses TRBV19 and TRBJ2-1, with a possible D match to TRBD2 (5 bases). Trimming took 1 base from V and 5 from J, leaving 9 bases between them. The CDR3 runs to 14 residues. Germline V gives CDR1 LNHDA, CDR2 SQIVND (reference sequence).

This clonotype was seen a handful of times. The V and J genes are TRBV12-3 or TRBV12-4 and TRBJ1-5; D ambiguous. Trimming cost V 3 bases and J 9 bases, with 9 bases left between them. CDR3 length: 12 amino acids. The CDR3 sequence is CASSLQVRPQHF. The CDR3 region has the DNA TGTGCCAGCAGTTTGCAGGTTCGGCCCCAGCATTTT.

V gene TRBV29-1 combines with J gene TRBJ1-1, with D uncertain. Trimming removed 6 bases from V and 0 bases from J, with 14 bases in between. CDR1 and CDR2 (germline): SQVTM, ANQGSEA. The CDR3 runs to 14 residues. The CDR3 bases are TGCAGCGTGCGGGAGGGCAGCATGAACACTGAAGCTTTCTTT. It translates to CSVREGSMNTEAFF.

This clonotype was seen ten or more times. The chain recombines TRBV3-1 with TRBJ2-1, with D possibly being TRBD2 (6 bases). Trimming took off 2 bases at V and 4 bases at J, with 9 bases between the two ends. The CDR3 extends over 14 amino acids. Germline CDR1 is LGHDT and CDR2 is YNNKEL (reference sequence). The CDR3 nucleotides are TGTGCCAGCAGCCAAAGGCGGGAATACAATGAGCAGTTCTTC. This codes for CASSQRREYNEQFF.

This clonotype was recorded many times. The rearrangement joins TRBV2 to TRBJ1-4; D is unresolved. The germline CDR1 and CDR2 sequences are SNHLY and FYNNEI. This CDR3 spans 17 amino acids. Trimming cost V 9 bases and J 0 bases, with 20 bases left between them. The CDR3 bases are TGTGCCAGTGTCCGAGTGGCAGGCTTATCAACTAATGAAAAACTGTTTTTT. Residues: CASVRVAGLSTNEKLFF.

This clonotype was seen more than once but under ten times. The chain is built from TRBV11-2 and TRBJ1-1, with D unclear. Trimming stripped 3 bases from V and 10 bases from J, with 15 bases between. The germline V gene encodes CDR1 SGHAT and CDR2 FQNNGV. CDR3 length equals 13 residues. The CDR3 sequence: CASSFRERMSAFF. CDR3 sequence (DNA): TGTGCCAGCAGCTTCCGGGAGAGGATGTCAGCTTTCTTT.

This clonotype was seen a handful of times. The J gene is TRBJ2-7, the V gene TRBV5-1; D might be TRBD1 or TRBD2, each matching 5 bases. The V end was cut by 0 bases, the J end by 0 bases, with 13 bases between. Looked up from germline, CDR1 is SGHRS and CDR2 is YFSETQ. CDR3 length: 16 residues. CDR3 loop: CASSLVGPPHSYEQYF. CDR3 nucleotide sequence: TGCGCCAGCAGCTTGGTGGGACCGCCCCACTCCTACGAGCAGTACTTC.

In this sample, this clonotype turned up many times. This chain joins TRBV7-6 and TRBJ2-7; D might be TRBD1 (5 bases). CDR1 and CDR2 from the germline V gene are SGHVS and FNYEAQ. CDR3 length: 14 amino acids. The V and J ends lost 5 bases and 2 bases respectively, with 13 bases between them. CDR3 nucleotides: TGTGCCAGCAGCCTGACAGAAAGTACCTACGAGCAGTACTTC. Protein: CASSLTESTYEQYF.

This clonotype was seen ten or more times. The chain uses TRBV12-3 or TRBV12-4 and TRBJ1-4; a weak D match, TRBD1 (5 bases). Trimming pared 2 bases from V and 6 bases from J, leaving 10 bases between. There are 14 residues in the CDR3. The CDR3, as DNA: TGTGCCAGCAGTTTAAGTGCAGGGTATGAAAAACTGTTTTTT. This codes for CASSLSAGYEKLFF.

The chain carries TRBV3-1 and TRBJ1-3; D unclear. V lost 0 bases and J 8 bases, leaving 5 bases between the germline ends. CDR1 LGHDT and CDR2 YNNKEL come from the germline V gene (reference sequence). The CDR3 is made up of 12 amino acids. The CDR3 DNA follows: TGTGCCAGCAGCCAAGATGCGGACACCATATATTTT. Translation: CASSQDADTIYF.

The chain has TRBV19 and TRBJ2-7, with 8 bases that match TRBD2. The germline V gene has CDR1 LNHDA and CDR2 SQIVND (reference sequence). With V trimmed by 1 base and J by 3 bases, 5 bases remained unmatched. The CDR3 loop spans 15 amino acids. CDR3: CASSIALADRYEQYF. The CDR3, as DNA: TGTGCCAGTAGTATAGCACTAGCGGACCGCTACGAGCAGTACTTC.

The gene calls are TRBV10-3 and TRBJ1-6, with no clear D. This CDR3 has 15 amino acids. From germline, CDR1 is ENHRY and CDR2 SYGVKD. Trimming left V 2 bases short and J 4 bases short, with 9 bases between. Written as DNA, the CDR3 is TGTGCCATCAGTGAGCGACTACAGTATAATTCACCCCTCCACTTT. It translates to CAISERLQYNSPLHF.

About this clonotype: Given a much more abundant clone one base away, this may be a read error. The rearrangement joins TRBV5-1 to TRBJ2-3; the D is unclear. V was pared by 6 bases and J by 1 base, with 15 bases between. The germline V gene has CDR1 SGHRS and CDR2 YFSETQ. This CDR3 comprises 15 residues. CDR3 residues: CASNLAVAGTDTQYF. Here the CDR3 DNA reads TGCGCCAGCAACCTCGCAGTAGCTGGCACAGATACGCAGTATTTT.

This clonotype was seen a few times. V gene TRBV7-3 combines with J gene TRBJ2-3; 9 bases map to TRBD1. The CDR3 totals 12 residues. V lost 5 bases, J lost 8 bases, and 2 bases stayed unmatched. In germline, CDR1 is SGHTA, CDR2 FQGTGA. CDR3 coding DNA: TGTGCCAGCAGCAACAGGGGGCTTACGCAGTATTTT. This gives the protein CASSNRGLTQYF.

V is TRBV6-4 and J is TRBJ2-1; 9 positions agree with TRBD1. CDR3 length: 14 residues. The germline gives CDR1 MRHNA, CDR2 SNTAGT. The ends lost 2 bases at V and 4 bases at J; junction bases unmatched: 0. The CDR3 is CASSDGQGYNEQFF. The CDR3 DNA reads as TGTGCCAGCAGTGACGGACAGGGGTACAATGAGCAGTTCTTC.